This entry concerns a single T cell receptor (beta chain). The CDR3 extends over 16 amino acids. V was cut by 4 bases and J by 7 bases, with 19 bases left in between. CDR1 MNHEY and CDR2 SMNVEV come from the germline V gene (reference sequence). The entry originates in a study of blood T cell repertoires in COVID-19. Whole-study context: There were acute and convalescent COVID-19 samples, and they came from the United States, Italy and Spain.

The data were produced by immunoSEQ multiplex PCR, yet TCRdb's version contains in-frame clones alone and is incomplete. The sample consists of 130,000 to 150,000 clones, 65% to 80% of them appearing once. This sequence was found in a man aged 55 to 70 with acute or convalescent COVID-19. The chain couples TRBV27 to TRBJ1-4; D unclear. Sequencing was done on a sample of peripheral blood. Here the CDR3 DNA reads TGTGCCAGCAGTTCATTCGTTGGCCTGGGGAGTGAAAAACTGTTTTTT. This sequence encodes CASSSFVGLGSEKLFF.